The clone carrying this T cell receptor (beta chain) was counted many times. Its antigen remains unknown. Germline V lookup: CDR1 SGHVS, CDR2 FNYEAQ. This CDR3 is built from 13 residues. Between the trimmed V and J ends, which lost 8 bases and 1 base, there was a span of 11 bases. This entry is derived from a study of T-cell reconstitution after alpha-beta-depleted transplantation in children. Study findings and constraints: It was newly produced T cells that mostly accounted for T-cell counts and diversity one year after transplant. Expanded graft clones numbering several hundred reportedly gave rise to alpha-beta T cells about two months after transplant. TCRbeta diversity was high at day 60 in some patients (a result of surviving recipient T cells and thymic progenitors).

TCRbeta library construction was performed incorporating unique molecular identifiers. One entry per CDR3 protein, called by TCRdb with MiXCR from the PCR reads. The table records about 200,000 distinct CDR3 sequences, approximately 6.8% of them present only once. The rearrangement links TRBV7-6 to TRBJ2-5, with D unclear. The starting material was PBMCs, obtained before TCRalphabeta/CD19-depleted stem cell transplant. The origin of this receptor is a girl in the first two years of life with combined immunodeficiency, due to receive a stem cell transplant. CDR3 sequence reads: CASPVAVQETQYF. DNA for the CDR3: TGTGCCAGCCCAGTGGCTGTCCAAGAGACCCAGTACTTC.